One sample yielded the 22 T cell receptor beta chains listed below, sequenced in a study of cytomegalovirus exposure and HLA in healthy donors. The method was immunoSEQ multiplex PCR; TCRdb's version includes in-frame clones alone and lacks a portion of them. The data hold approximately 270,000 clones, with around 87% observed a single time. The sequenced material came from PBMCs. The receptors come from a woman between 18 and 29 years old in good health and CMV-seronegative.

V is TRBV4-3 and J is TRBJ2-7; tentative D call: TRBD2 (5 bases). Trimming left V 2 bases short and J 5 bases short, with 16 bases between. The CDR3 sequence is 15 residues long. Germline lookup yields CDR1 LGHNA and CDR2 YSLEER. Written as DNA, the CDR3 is TGCGCCAGCAGCCAATGGGTGATGGCCGGGGACGAGCAGTACTTC. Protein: CASSQWVMAGDEQYF.

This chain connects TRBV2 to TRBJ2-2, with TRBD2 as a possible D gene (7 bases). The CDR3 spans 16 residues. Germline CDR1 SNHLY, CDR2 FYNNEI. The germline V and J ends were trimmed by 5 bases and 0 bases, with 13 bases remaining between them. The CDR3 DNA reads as TGTGCCAGCAGTTATCCCGGGGGGCCGAACACCGGGGAGCTGTTTTTT. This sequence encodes CASSYPGGPNTGELFF.

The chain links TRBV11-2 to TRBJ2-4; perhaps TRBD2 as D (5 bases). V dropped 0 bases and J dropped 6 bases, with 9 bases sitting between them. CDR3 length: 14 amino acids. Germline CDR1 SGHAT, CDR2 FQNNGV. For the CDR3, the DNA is TGTGCCAGCAGCTTAGATAGAGGGTTAAACATTCAGTACTTC. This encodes CASSLDRGLNIQYF.

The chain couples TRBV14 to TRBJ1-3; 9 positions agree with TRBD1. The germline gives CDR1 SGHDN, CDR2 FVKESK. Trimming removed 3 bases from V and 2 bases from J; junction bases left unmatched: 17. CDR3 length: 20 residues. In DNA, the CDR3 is TGTGCCAGCAGCCACCCAGTCGGGACAGGGAGACCTGTGGCTGGAAACACCATATATTTT. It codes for CASSHPVGTGRPVAGNTIYF.

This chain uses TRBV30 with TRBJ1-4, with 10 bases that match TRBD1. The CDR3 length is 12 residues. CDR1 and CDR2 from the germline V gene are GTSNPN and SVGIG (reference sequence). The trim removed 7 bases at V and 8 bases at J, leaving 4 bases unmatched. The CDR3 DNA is TGTGCCTCCGGACAGGGGGGGGAAAAACTGTTTTTT. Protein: CASGQGGEKLFF.

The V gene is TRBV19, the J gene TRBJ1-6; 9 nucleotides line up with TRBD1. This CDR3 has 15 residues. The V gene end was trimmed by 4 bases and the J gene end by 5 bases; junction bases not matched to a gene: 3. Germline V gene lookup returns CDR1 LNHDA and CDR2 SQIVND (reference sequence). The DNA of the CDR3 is TGTGCCAGTAGTAGCTGGACAGGGGATAATTCACCCCTCCACTTT. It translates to CASSSWTGDNSPLHF.

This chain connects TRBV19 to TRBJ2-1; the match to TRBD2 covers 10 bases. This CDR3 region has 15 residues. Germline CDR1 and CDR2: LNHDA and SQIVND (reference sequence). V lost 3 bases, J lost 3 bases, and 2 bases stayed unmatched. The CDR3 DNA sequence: TGTGCCAGTAGTATGTTAGCGGGGGGCTACAATGAGCAGTTCTTC. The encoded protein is CASSMLAGGYNEQFF.

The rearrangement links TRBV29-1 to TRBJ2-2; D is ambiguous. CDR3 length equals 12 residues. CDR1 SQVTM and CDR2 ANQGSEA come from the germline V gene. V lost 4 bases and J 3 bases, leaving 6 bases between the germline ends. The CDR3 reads CSVVEDTGELFF. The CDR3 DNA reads TGCAGCGTTGTCGAGGACACCGGGGAGCTGTTTTTT.

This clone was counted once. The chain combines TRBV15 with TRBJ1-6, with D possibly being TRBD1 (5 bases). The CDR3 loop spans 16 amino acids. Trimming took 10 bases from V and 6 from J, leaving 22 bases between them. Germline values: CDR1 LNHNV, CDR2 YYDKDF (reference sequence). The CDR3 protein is CANLKQDLTTNSPLHF. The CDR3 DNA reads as TGTGCCAACTTAAAACAGGATTTGACGACTAATTCACCCCTCCACTTT.

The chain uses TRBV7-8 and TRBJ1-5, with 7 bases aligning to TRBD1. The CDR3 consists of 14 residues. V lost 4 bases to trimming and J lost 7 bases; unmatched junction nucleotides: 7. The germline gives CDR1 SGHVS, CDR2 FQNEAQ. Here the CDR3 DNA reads TGTGCCAGCAGCTCAAGGGGGCTCAGGCAGCCCCAGCATTTT. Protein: CASSSRGLRQPQHF.

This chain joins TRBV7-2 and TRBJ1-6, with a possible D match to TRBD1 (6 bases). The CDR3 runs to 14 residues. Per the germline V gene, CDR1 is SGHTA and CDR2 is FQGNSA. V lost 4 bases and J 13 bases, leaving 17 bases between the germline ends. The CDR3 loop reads CASSSDTGSQPLHF. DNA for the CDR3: TGTGCCAGCAGCTCGGACACAGGGTCCCAGCCCCTCCACTTT.

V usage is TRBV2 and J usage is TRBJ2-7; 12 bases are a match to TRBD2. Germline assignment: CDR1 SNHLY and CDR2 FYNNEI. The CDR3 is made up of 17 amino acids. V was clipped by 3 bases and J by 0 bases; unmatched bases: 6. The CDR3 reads CASSDLAGGISSYEQYF. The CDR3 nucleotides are TGTGCCAGCAGTGACCTAGCGGGGGGGATAAGCTCCTACGAGCAGTACTTC. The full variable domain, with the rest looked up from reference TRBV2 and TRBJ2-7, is EPEVTQTPSHQVTQMGQEVILRCVPISNHLYFYWYRQILGQKVEFLVSFYNNEISEKSEIFDDQFSVERPDGSNFTLKIRSTKLEDSAMYFCASSDLAGGISSYEQYFGPGTRLTVT.

Here the CDR3 DNA reads TGTGCCAGCTCACCACCGTTGGCAGTTGGCACAGATACGCAGTATTTT. Translated: CASSPPLAVGTDTQYF. J is TRBJ2-3 and V is TRBV18; D is uncertain. Per germline, CDR1 KGHSH and CDR2 LQKENI. This CDR3 spans 16 amino acids. Trimming shortened V by 0 bases and J by 1 base, and 11 bases separated the two germline ends.

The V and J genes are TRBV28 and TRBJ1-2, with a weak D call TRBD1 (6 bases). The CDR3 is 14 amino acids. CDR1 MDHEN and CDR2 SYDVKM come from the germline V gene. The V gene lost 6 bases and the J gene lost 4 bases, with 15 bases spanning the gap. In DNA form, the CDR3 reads TGTGCCAGCAGACCCACAGGGAAAGCCTATGGCTACACCTTC. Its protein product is CASRPTGKAYGYTF.

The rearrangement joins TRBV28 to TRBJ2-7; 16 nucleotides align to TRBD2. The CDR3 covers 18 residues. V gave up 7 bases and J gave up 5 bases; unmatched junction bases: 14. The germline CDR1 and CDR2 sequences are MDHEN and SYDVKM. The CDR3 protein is CASKPGLAGGSVKNEQYF. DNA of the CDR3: TGTGCCAGCAAGCCGGGACTAGCGGGGGGGAGTGTGAAGAACGAGCAGTACTTC.

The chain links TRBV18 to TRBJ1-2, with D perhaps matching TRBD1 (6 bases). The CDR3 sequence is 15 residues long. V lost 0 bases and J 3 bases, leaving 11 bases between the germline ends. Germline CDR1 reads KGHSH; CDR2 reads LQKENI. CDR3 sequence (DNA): TGTGCCAGCTCACCACCCAGGGGCGAGGACTATGGCTACACCTTC. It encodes CASSPPRGEDYGYTF.

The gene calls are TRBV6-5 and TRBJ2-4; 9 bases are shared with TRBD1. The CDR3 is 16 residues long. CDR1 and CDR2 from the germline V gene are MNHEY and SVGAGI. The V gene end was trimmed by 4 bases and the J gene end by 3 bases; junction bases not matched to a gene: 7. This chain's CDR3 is CASSLTTGGVKNIQYF. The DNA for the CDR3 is TGTGCCAGCAGTTTAACGACAGGGGGTGTCAAAAACATTCAGTACTTC.

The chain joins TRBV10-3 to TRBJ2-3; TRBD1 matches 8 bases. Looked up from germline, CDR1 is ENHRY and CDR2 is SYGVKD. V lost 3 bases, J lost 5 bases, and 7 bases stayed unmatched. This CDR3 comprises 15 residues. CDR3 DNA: TGTGCCATCAGTGAATGGGCAGGGGGCTTAGATACGCAGTATTTT. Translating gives CAISEWAGGLDTQYF.

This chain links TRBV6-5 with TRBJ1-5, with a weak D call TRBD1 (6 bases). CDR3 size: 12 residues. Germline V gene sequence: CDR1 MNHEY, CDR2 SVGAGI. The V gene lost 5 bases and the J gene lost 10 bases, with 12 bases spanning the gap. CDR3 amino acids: CASSDTGTPQHF. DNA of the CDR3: TGTGCCAGCAGTGATACCGGGACACCCCAGCATTTT.

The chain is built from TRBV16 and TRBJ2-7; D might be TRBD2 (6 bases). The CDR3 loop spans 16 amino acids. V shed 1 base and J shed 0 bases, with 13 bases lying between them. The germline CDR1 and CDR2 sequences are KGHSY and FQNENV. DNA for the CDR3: TGTGCCAGCAGCCAATGGAGGGACCCGAGCTCCTACGAGCAGTACTTC. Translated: CASSQWRDPSSYEQYF.

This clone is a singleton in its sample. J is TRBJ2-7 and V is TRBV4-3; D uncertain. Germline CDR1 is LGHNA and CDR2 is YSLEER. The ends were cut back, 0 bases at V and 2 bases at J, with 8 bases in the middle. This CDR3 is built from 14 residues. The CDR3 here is CASSQDHGTYEQYF. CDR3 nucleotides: TGCGCCAGCAGCCAAGATCACGGTACCTACGAGCAGTACTTC.

The CDR3 DNA sequence: TGTGCCAGTAGCGGGGTGGGCTCCTACGAGCAGTACGTC. The encoded protein is CASSGVGSYEQYV. The J gene is TRBJ2-7, the V gene TRBV10-3; TRBD2 agrees at 8 bases. Germline-derived CDR1 and CDR2 are ENHRY and SYGVKD. The CDR3 loop spans 13 amino acids. V shed 10 bases and J 0 bases; nucleotides not matched to a gene: 5.